Shown below are 24 T cell receptor beta chains from a single sample sequenced in a study of cytomegalovirus exposure and HLA in healthy donors. This PCR relied on a set of 60 Vbeta primers and 13 Jbeta primers. The data were produced by immunoSEQ multiplex PCR, yet TCRdb's version contains in-frame clones alone and is incomplete. The sample yields roughly 100,000 clones, around four fifths seen once. The sequenced material came from PBMCs. Receptors originate from a female donor in good health and CMV-seropositive.

The V call is TRBV6-6, the J call TRBJ1-2; 9 bases are shared with TRBD1. CDR1 MNHNY and CDR2 SVGAGI come from the germline V gene (reference sequence). The CDR3 contains 16 residues. V gave up 8 bases and J gave up 1 base; unmatched junction bases: 11. The CDR3 region is CASLGWGQGHNYGYTF. In DNA form, the CDR3 reads TGTGCCAGCCTCGGTTGGGGACAGGGTCATAACTATGGCTACACCTTC.

CDR3 DNA: TGTGCCAGCTCACCGCGGACAGGGGTGGGTCAGCCCCAGCATTTT. This encodes CASSPRTGVGQPQHF. V and J are TRBV18 and TRBJ1-5; 9 bases are a match to TRBD1. This CDR3 region has 15 residues. CDR1 is KGHSH and CDR2 is LQKENI in the germline V gene. V lost 3 bases, J lost 6 bases, and 6 bases stayed unmatched.

This clone was found a few times. The J gene is TRBJ2-7, the V gene TRBV14, with TRBD2 as a possible D gene (5 bases). There are 12 residues in the CDR3. Germline V gene lookup returns CDR1 SGHDN and CDR2 FVKESK. Trimming pared 3 bases from V and 3 bases from J, leaving 6 bases between. The CDR3 nucleotides read TGTGCCAGCAGCCACCGGGGCTACGAGCAGTACTTC. It translates to CASSHRGYEQYF. Supplemented by reference TRBV14 and TRBJ2-7, the full variable domain reads EAGVTQFPSHSVIEKGQTVTLRCDPISGHDNLYWYRRVMGKEIKFLLHFVKESKQDESGMPNNRFLAERTGGTYSTLKVQPAELEDSGVYFCASSHRGYEQYFGPGTRLTVT.

The gene calls are TRBV10-1 and TRBJ2-3, with TRBD2 identical over 7 bases. Germline lookup yields CDR1 WNHNN and CDR2 SYGVQD (reference sequence). With 7 bases clipped from V and 6 bases from J, the junction kept 4 bases outside the gene matches. The CDR3 consists of 12 residues. CDR3 bases: TGCGCCAGCATGGGAGGGTCTGATACGCAGTATTTT. It encodes CASMGGSDTQYF.

This chain uses TRBV30 with TRBJ1-2; D not resolved. V was clipped by 0 bases and J by 2 bases, with 10 bases between them. Germline CDR1 and CDR2: GTSNPN and SVGIG (reference sequence). This CDR3 comprises 14 residues. As DNA, the CDR3 is TGTGCCTGGAGTGTACTGCGCGTAAACTATGGCTACACCTTC. The encoded protein is CAWSVLRVNYGYTF.

V gene TRBV6-1 combines with J gene TRBJ1-4; D is possibly TRBD1 (6 bases). V lost 5 bases to trimming and J lost 7 bases, with 14 bases between them. The CDR3 is made up of 14 amino acids. Germline-derived CDR1 and CDR2 are MNHNS and SASEGT. The CDR3 DNA reads TGTGCCAGCAGTACAGGGATAAGTGTTGAAAAACTGTTTTTT. This sequence encodes CASSTGISVEKLFF.

The CDR3 here is CASMVAGELFF. CDR3 DNA: TGTGCCAGCATGGTAGCCGGGGAGCTGTTTTTT. The chain couples TRBV6-6 to TRBJ2-2; D is unclear. This CDR3 contains 11 residues. Between the trimmed V and J ends, which lost 7 bases and 6 bases, there was a span of 6 bases. The germline V gene has CDR1 MNHNY and CDR2 SVGAGI (reference sequence).

The V and J genes are TRBV19 and TRBJ1-4; TRBD1 matches at 8 bases. There are 14 residues in the CDR3. Looked up from germline, CDR1 is LNHDA and CDR2 is SQIVND (reference sequence). The V segment lost 9 bases and the J segment 0 bases; nucleotides outside the gene matches: 3. Here the CDR3 DNA reads TGTGCCAGCGACAGGGGTGCAACTAATGAAAAACTGTTTTTT. Translating gives CASDRGATNEKLFF.

The V gene is TRBV10-3, the J gene TRBJ2-2, with TRBD2 identical over 8 bases. Germline-derived CDR1 and CDR2 are ENHRY and SYGVKD. The CDR3 has 13 residues. The V gene end was trimmed by 8 bases and the J gene end by 5 bases; junction bases not matched to a gene: 4. In DNA, the CDR3 is TGTGCCATCCCCCGGGGGGGAACCGGGGAGCTGTTTTTT. Encoded protein: CAIPRGGTGELFF.

The chain employs TRBV18 and TRBJ2-6; 10 bases are shared with TRBD1. Germline V gene data show CDR1 as KGHSH and CDR2 as LQKENI. Unmatched junction bases numbered 7, after V lost 6 bases and J lost 2 bases. The CDR3 is 17 residues long. The CDR3 coding sequence is TGTGCCAGCTCCCGTTGGACAGGGGGTCCTGGGGCCAACGTCCTGACTTTC. Translating gives CASSRWTGGPGANVLTF.

This chain joins TRBV19 and TRBJ1-1; D perhaps matches TRBD1 (5 bases). Germline V gives CDR1 LNHDA, CDR2 SQIVND (reference sequence). V was trimmed by 5 bases and J by 6 bases, leaving 16 bases between them. The CDR3 sequence is 14 residues long. In nucleotides, the CDR3 is TGTGCCAGTAGTCCGGGGGGGTCGAGGGCTGAAGCTTTCTTT. This gives the protein CASSPGGSRAEAFF.

The CDR3 region has the DNA TGTGCCAGCAGTAGAGGAAATAGCAATCAGCCCCAGCATTTT. This gives the protein CASSRGNSNQPQHF. The V gene is TRBV2, the J gene TRBJ1-5, with D hard to call. The CDR3 runs 14 residues. CDR1 is SNHLY, CDR2 FYNNEI, per germline. The germline V and J ends were trimmed by 5 bases and 0 bases, with 8 bases remaining between them.

This clone has just a few counts. CDR3 protein: CASSVYRGGANVLTF. The CDR3 region has the DNA TGTGCCAGCAGCGTCTACAGGGGTGGGGCCAACGTCCTGACTTTC. The V and J genes are TRBV6-6 and TRBJ2-6; 7 bases fit TRBD1. Looked up from germline, CDR1 is MNHNY and CDR2 is SVGAGI (reference sequence). The CDR3 loop spans 15 amino acids. Trimming removed 6 bases from V and 3 bases from J; junction bases left unmatched: 5.

The rearrangement uses TRBV5-6 and TRBJ1-2, with D tentatively TRBD1 (5 bases). CDR1 is SGHDT, CDR2 YYEEEE, per germline. The CDR3 has 14 residues. The ends were cut back, 0 bases at V and 4 bases at J, with 10 bases in the middle. CDR3 coding DNA: TGTGCCAGCAGCTTGGGGGGGGTCGGCTATGGCTACACCTTC. It codes for CASSLGGVGYGYTF.

This clone occurred once. The chain carries TRBV19 and TRBJ2-3; 7 nucleotides agree with TRBD1. From germline, CDR1 is LNHDA and CDR2 SQIVND (reference sequence). CDR3 size: 16 residues. V dropped 1 base and J dropped 4; count of bases not matched to a gene: 8. The CDR3 DNA reads TGTGCCAGTAGTATAGGACCAGGGGGTGCCGCAGATACGCAGTATTTT. It translates to CASSIGPGGAADTQYF.

CDR3 nucleotides: TGCGCCAGCAGTTGGACAGGGGACCTAATGAACTATGGCTACACCTTC. This sequence encodes CASSWTGDLMNYGYTF. The chain joins TRBV5-1 to TRBJ1-2, with 9 bases lining up with TRBD1. This CDR3 comprises 16 residues. The germline V gene has CDR1 SGHRS and CDR2 YFSETQ. V gave up 5 bases and J gave up 2 bases; unmatched junction bases: 10.

The chain links TRBV4-2 to TRBJ2-3; D may be TRBD2 (5 bases). This CDR3 has 16 residues. V dropped 0 bases and J dropped 3 bases, with 13 bases sitting between them. Germline lookup yields CDR1 LGHNA and CDR2 YNFKEQ. In DNA, the CDR3 is TGTGCCAGCAGCCAAGATAAGCCAGGAGGAACAGATACGCAGTATTTT. Its translation is CASSQDKPGGTDTQYF.

This chain uses TRBV5-5 with TRBJ2-2; D gene unclear. The V end was cut by 3 bases, the J end by 4 bases, with 7 bases between. CDR3 size: 13 residues. Germline loops: CDR1 SGHKS, CDR2 YYEKEE (reference sequence). Written as DNA, the CDR3 is TGTGCCAGCAGCTGGGCGCGCACCGGGGAGCTGTTTTTT. Translated: CASSWARTGELFF.

The chain joins TRBV5-1 to TRBJ2-7, with TRBD2 matching over 7 bases. The trim removed 3 bases at V and 5 bases at J, leaving 2 bases unmatched. The CDR3 length is 12 residues. In germline, CDR1 is SGHRS, CDR2 YFSETQ. The CDR3 region has the DNA TGCGCCAGCAGCTCCCGGGAGGACGAGCAGTACTTC. Translation: CASSSREDEQYF. Full variable domain (missing parts from reference TRBV5-1 and TRBJ2-7): KAGVTQTPRYLIKTRGQQVTLSCSPISGHRSVSWYQQTPGQGLQFLFEYFSETQRNKGNFPGRFSGRQFSNSRSEMNVSTLELGDSALYLCASSSREDEQYFGPGTRLTVT.

The rearrangement joins TRBV7-9 to TRBJ1-5, with D unclear. The V gene lost 6 bases and the J gene lost 7 bases, with 16 bases spanning the gap. Germline loops: CDR1 SEHNR, CDR2 FQNEAQ (reference sequence). The CDR3 consists of 14 residues. The CDR3 loop is CASSTDLSGQPQHF. The CDR3 bases are TGTGCCAGCAGTACCGACCTTTCGGGGCAGCCCCAGCATTTT.

The chain is built from TRBV2 and TRBJ2-2, with 7 nucleotides matching TRBD1. The CDR3 contains 14 residues. V dropped 6 bases and J dropped 0; count of bases not matched to a gene: 1. Germline CDR1 is SNHLY and CDR2 is FYNNEI. CDR3 sequence (DNA): TGTGCCAGCAGCGGGACAGCGAACACCGGGGAGCTGTTTTTT. This gives the protein CASSGTANTGELFF. Complete variable domain (other parts from reference TRBV2 and TRBJ2-2): EPEVTQTPSHQVTQMGQEVILRCVPISNHLYFYWYRQILGQKVEFLVSFYNNEISEKSEIFDDQFSVERPDGSNFTLKIRSTKLEDSAMYFCASSGTANTGELFFGEGSRLTVL.

The J gene is TRBJ2-5, the V gene TRBV19, with D maybe TRBD1 (8 bases). The CDR3 runs to 13 residues. CDR1 and CDR2 (germline): LNHDA, SQIVND (reference sequence). Trimming shortened V by 6 bases and J by 5 bases, and 13 bases separated the two germline ends. In DNA, the CDR3 is TGTGCCAGTAGCGACAGGGGAGGGGAGACCCAGTACTTC. As protein: CASSDRGGETQYF.

This clone was observed a single time. The chain has TRBV2 and TRBJ2-2; 7 bases line up with TRBD2. This CDR3 contains 15 residues. The junction had 6 bases not matched to a gene; V was cut back by 7 bases and J by 1 base. The germline CDR1 and CDR2 sequences are SNHLY and FYNNEI. Written as DNA, the CDR3 is TGTGCCAGCAAGCTACTAGCGAGGAACACCGGGGAGCTGTTTTTT. This encodes CASKLLARNTGELFF.

The chain recombines TRBV29-1 with TRBJ2-2; tentative D call: TRBD1 (6 bases). Germline-derived CDR1 and CDR2 are SQVTM and ANQGSEA. The length of the CDR3 is 14 residues. V was clipped by 4 bases and J by 0 bases, with 9 bases between them. The CDR3 DNA reads as TGCAGCGTTGGACAGGTGGCGAACACCGGGGAGCTGTTTTTT. This sequence encodes CSVGQVANTGELFF.